This T cell receptor (beta chain) is drawn from a study of cytomegalovirus exposure and HLA in healthy donors. Looking at the study overall: A data release that came early held around 85 million unique TCRs from HLA-typed donors.

Researchers ran the PCR with 60 Vbeta and 13 Jbeta primers. Repertoires were generated with immunoSEQ multiplex PCR, while TCRdb's copy carries only in-frame clones and drops some. Of approximately 210,000 clones listed, roughly three quarters are singletons. Note on this clone: Its cognate antigen is unknown.

The study's findings and limits: Most subjects' HLA-A and HLA-B alleles were reportedly predicted from TCR beta sequences.

Trimming cost V 3 bases and J 3 bases; bases outside gene matches: 11. The CDR3 totals 16 residues. The germline V gene has CDR1 SGHDT and CDR2 YYEEEE. The chain employs TRBV5-6 and TRBJ1-2; 7 positions match TRBD1. The receptor was derived from a woman in her fifties or sixties in good health and CMV-seronegative. The sequenced material came from PBMCs. CDR3 amino acids: CASSSQGITTYYGYTF. The CDR3 region has the DNA TGTGCCAGCAGCTCACAGGGGATCACAACCTACTATGGCTACACCTTC.